The rows below give T cell receptor beta chains drawn from one sample of a study of CD4+ T cells in melanoma. Only in-frame clones appear in the TCRdb table, and some are missing; sequencing was by immunoSEQ multiplex PCR. The sample includes 15,000 or so clones, 76% seen only once; the top ten take approximately 12%. The sample was cells from a culture (not recorded whether cultured in vitro). The receptors originated from a human donor with melanoma. Both conserved end residues are part of each CDR3. A D gene is named only where the DNA matches it firmly. Size values are once, few and many counts, or a class for expanded clones, and some rows have none.

>few|TRBJ1-3|.|TRBV7-9
CASSLALTSGNTIYF
TGTGCCAGCAGCTTAGCGCTCACTTCTGGAAACACCATATATTTT
>.|TRBJ1-2|.|TRBV18
CASSPPAGRHTAGYTF
TGTGCCAGCTCACCACCCGCGGGACGGCATACGGCGGGCTACACCTTC
>.|TRBJ2-5|TRBD1|TRBV5-1
CASSPGQEETQYF
TGCGCCAGCAGCCCGGGACAGGAGGAGACCCAGTACTTC
>.|TRBJ1-2|.|TRBV6-5
CASSYSGYGYTF
TGTGCCAGCAGTTACTCAGGATATGGCTACACCTTC
>few|TRBJ1-1|TRBD1|TRBV2
CAGQDLKGTEAFF
TGTGCCGGACAGGACCTTAAGGGGACTGAAGCTTTCTTT
>.|TRBJ1-3|.|TRBV9
CASSGTLPPGNTIYF
TGTGCCAGCAGCGGGACACTGCCCCCTGGAAACACCATATATTTT
>few|TRBJ1-2|.|TRBV2
CASRRTASNYGYTF
TGTGCCAGCAGAAGGACAGCCTCTAACTATGGCTACACCTTC
>.|TRBJ1-4|.|TRBV6-1
CASSPLGGGKLFF
TGTGCCAGCAGTCCGTTGGGAGGAGGAAAACTGTTTTTT
>.|TRBJ2-7|.|TRBV6-6
CASSYSRPGGSYEQYF
TGTGCCAGCAGTTACTCGCGACCAGGAGGTTCCTACGAGCAGTACTTC
>.|TRBJ1-5|.|TRBV5-6
CASSSQGSNQPQHF
TGTGCCAGCAGCTCCCAGGGATCCAATCAGCCCCAGCATTTT
>few|TRBJ1-3|.|TRBV9
CASSVARAGNTIYF
TGTGCCAGCAGCGTAGCCCGGGCTGGAAACACCATATATTTT
>few|TRBJ1-5|TRBD1|TRBV19
CASSSDRGLYQPQHF
TGTGCCAGTAGCAGCGACAGGGGGCTCTATCAGCCCCAGCATTTT
>.|TRBJ2-5|TRBD1|TRBV6-5
CASSRQGAWETQYF
TGTGCCAGCAGTCGACAGGGGGCCTGGGAGACCCAGTACTTC
>few|TRBJ2-7|TRBD1|TRBV7-3
CASSRGTGFDEQYF
TGTGCCAGCAGCAGAGGGACAGGGTTCGACGAGCAGTACTTC
>once|TRBJ2-7|.|TRBV5-1
CASSLATLTHEQYF
TGCGCCAGCAGCTTAGCAACCCTTACCCACGAGCAGTACTTC
>once|TRBJ2-7|.|TRBV30
CAWSVLSWGHEQYF
TGTGCCTGGAGTGTACTTTCCTGGGGGCACGAGCAGTACTTC
>.|TRBJ2-3|.|TRBV2
CASKKGGAADTQYF
TGTGCCAGCAAAAAAGGAGGGGCGGCAGATACGCAGTATTTT
>.|TRBJ2-6|.|TRBV6-1
CASSVRGTGSGANVLTF
TGTGCCAGCAGTGTCCGGGGGACGGGCTCTGGGGCCAACGTCCTGACTTTC
>.|TRBJ1-5|TRBD1|TRBV5-1
CASRRDSGSNQPQHF
TGCGCCAGCAGACGGGACAGTGGTAGCAATCAGCCCCAGCATTTT
>.|TRBJ1-1|TRBD1|TRBV5-1
CASSYRTGNTEAFF
TGCGCCAGCAGCTACCGGACAGGGAACACTGAAGCTTTCTTT
>.|TRBJ2-4|TRBD1|TRBV29-1
CSVVPIGGTRGIF
TGCAGCGTTGTACCAATTGGAGGTACCAGGGGGATCTTC
>.|TRBJ2-1|TRBD2|TRBV7-9
CASSLGGGYNEQFF
TGTGCCAGCAGCTTGGGCGGGGGCTACAATGAGCAGTTCTTC
>few|TRBJ1-6|TRBD1|TRBV18
CASSPRQWDRGGNSPLHF
TGTGCCAGCTCACCCCGACAATGGGACAGGGGAGGTAATTCACCCCTCCACTTT
>.|TRBJ1-4|TRBD1|TRBV6-6
CASSYADRVGEKLFF
TGTGCCAGCAGTTATGCCGACAGGGTGGGAGAAAAACTGTTTTTT